These T cell receptor beta chains were read from a single sample in a study of control samples from healthy donors and cancer patients. Repertoires were generated with immunoSEQ multiplex PCR, while TCRdb's copy carries only in-frame clones and drops some. In the table there are some 120,000 clones, 70% to 90% of which are singletons. The sequencing input was blood. The receptors here all came from a man aged 60 to 69 in good health. CDR3s leave out the opening cysteine and the closing phenylalanine or tryptophan.

V	J	CDR3
TRBV7-2	TRBJ1-5	ASSFRPGRNSNQPQH
TRBV3-1/TRBV3-2	TRBJ2-7	ASSLRPRTYEQY
TRBV24-1	TRBJ2-3	ATSDLGGASPMRDTQY
TRBV27	TRBJ1-6	ASRRALRGNSPLH
TRBV27	TRBJ1-5	ASSLSPGGGRGNQPQH
TRBV29-1	TRBJ2-1	SVEGAGDDNEQF
TRBV25-1	TRBJ1-4	ASRETVERGKLF
TRBV10-3	TRBJ1-3	ATLIPPGNTIY
TRBV5-6	TRBJ2-1	ASSYRQGADEQF
TRBV7-2	TRBJ1-2	ASSDGQGDYGYT
TRBV10-3	TRBJ2-1	AISAPPGHEQF
TRBV24-1	TRBJ1-2	ATSDHMTNYGYT
TRBV4-3	TRBJ1-6	ASSEIRDPYNSPLH
TRBV7-9	TRBJ1-4	ALPERGLGEKLF
TRBV7-3	TRBJ2-1	ASSPQTGGLYNEQF
TRBV9	TRBJ1-1	ASSFGRANTEAF
TRBV7-9	TRBJ1-1	ASSPSGGHNTEAF
TRBV14	TRBJ2-3	ASSQAARHTDTQY
TRBV6-1	TRBJ1-1	ASSSNTWGTEAF
TRBV25-1	TRBJ2-2	ASSLTGELF
TRBV27	TRBJ2-3	ASSLTGNTDTQY
TRBV28	TRBJ1-2	ASTKLLGGYT
TRBV7-2	TRBJ1-3	ASSLVTARNTIY
TRBV12-3/TRBV12-4	TRBJ1-5	ASSFSGGAQH
TRBV30	TRBJ2-1	AWSVLESTREQF
TRBV27	TRBJ1-6	ASASLAGNSPLH
TRBV5-1	TRBJ2-3	ASSLGQNTDTQY
TRBV6-2/TRBV6-3	TRBJ1-5	ASSFGGPGASNQPQH
TRBV6-5	TRBJ2-3	ASSYGGRFRTDTQY
TRBV12-3/TRBV12-4	TRBJ1-2	ASSGPAYGYT
TRBV9	TRBJ1-2	ASSVGDRKTYYGYT
TRBV7-9	TRBJ1-6	ASSLFGERSYNSPLH
TRBV5-4	TRBJ2-1	ASGQGSGNEQF